The sequence of this T cell receptor beta chain was determined in a study of post-analysis software for immune sequencing data. About the research overall: The disease courses covered relapsing-remitting, secondary progressive and progressive-relapsing multiple sclerosis. Study results and caveats: Controls had lower frequencies than patients of about 5 TRBV segments, which included TRBV5-6, TRBV5-1 and TRBV20-1. Strong co-clustering by F measure was evident for samples that had been prepared in the same batch. Comparison with controls showed significantly lower normalized Chao1 diversity in multiple sclerosis patients.

This clonotype has a count of ten or more. The antigen is not known. Germline CDR1 DFQATT, CDR2 SNEGSKA (reference sequence). The CDR3 has 16 residues. V was pared by 4 bases and J by 3 bases, with 22 bases between. Carried by the TCR beta cDNA libraries were unique molecular identifiers. Input of roughly 0.85 to 11 million T cells yielded about half a million cDNA molecules. TCRdb used MiXCR to reprocess the PCR reads, holding one entry per CDR3 protein. The sample has about 200,000 distinct CDR3 sequences, around 30% seen once; the top ten hold roughly 3.4%. Sequencing was performed on blood. The sequence came from a girl aged 2-17 years with multiple sclerosis. V usage is TRBV20-1 and J usage is TRBJ2-7; D may match TRBD1 or TRBD2 (5 bases each). CDR3 DNA: TGCAGTGCTAACGATCTCGCCAGACAGAGGGACTACGAGCAGTACTTC. It yields the protein CSANDLARQRDYEQYF.